The clone carrying this T cell receptor beta chain was detected many times. What it binds is unknown. The CDR3 length is 14 residues. CDR1 is SNHLY and CDR2 is FYNNEI in the germline V gene. V was pared by 3 bases and J by 5 bases, with 11 bases between. Sampling approximately 11 ml of fresh peripheral blood provided the PBMCs. CDR3 regions of TCR beta were amplified from RNA transcripts. An opening RT-PCR round employed HTBI primers and preceded a second-round multiplex PCR. Via MiXCR, TCRdb re-called the multiplex PCR reads, giving one row per CDR3 protein. The repertoire holds 450,000 or so distinct CDR3 sequences, with about an eighth as singletons. This sample stems from a study of Graves' ophthalmopathy and Graves' hyperthyroidism. Looking at the study overall: Investigators collected peripheral blood at initial diagnosis, before any treatment was given. Points from the study as a whole: The model's prediction of ophthalmopathy progression had 65% to 71% sensitivity and less than 75% specificity. Blood shared most expanded thyroid clonotypes above 0.001 frequency.

The TCR comes from a woman in her twenties or thirties with Graves' ophthalmopathy. The sequenced sample consisted of blood. The V call is TRBV2, the J call TRBJ2-4, with a possible D match to TRBD2 (6 bases). The CDR3: CASSDGGWENIQYF. In DNA form, the CDR3 reads TGTGCCAGCAGTGACGGGGGATGGGAAAACATTCAGTACTTC. The full variable domain, with the rest looked up from reference TRBV2 and TRBJ2-4, is EPEVTQTPSHQVTQMGQEVILRCVPISNHLYFYWYRQILGQKVEFLVSFYNNEISEKSEIFDDQFSVERPDGSNFTLKIRSTKLEDSAMYFCASSDGGWENIQYFGAGTRLSVL.